The clone carrying this T cell receptor beta chain turned up a few times. Its specificity is unknown. The CDR3 consists of 15 residues. The ends lost 0 bases at V and 2 bases at J; junction bases unmatched: 2. Germline V lookup: CDR1 MRHNA, CDR2 SNTAGT. These data come from a study of cytomegalovirus exposure and HLA in healthy donors. General study results and limits: Associated with cytomegalovirus, according to the listing, were fewer than 200 TCR beta chains.

Amplification used 60 Vbeta primers and 13 Jbeta primers. The method was immunoSEQ multiplex PCR; TCRdb's version includes in-frame clones alone and lacks a portion of them. The sample contains about 190,000 clones, about 80% of which appear only once. Sequences were obtained from PBMCs. The chain couples TRBV6-4 to TRBJ2-3; 7 bases align to TRBD2. This sequence originates from a woman under 40 in good health and CMV-seropositive. The CDR3 sequence is CASSDSGGSTDTQYF. The DNA of the CDR3 is TGTGCCAGCAGTGACTCCGGGGGGTCCACAGATACGCAGTATTTT.